This T cell receptor beta chain came from a study of blood T cell repertoires in COVID-19. Study-wide background: The cDNA or gDNA used as material had been derived from T cells, B-cell-depleted T cells, or PBMCs.

The germline V and J ends were trimmed by 5 bases and 8 bases, with 12 bases remaining between them. There are 13 residues in the CDR3. Sequencing used immunoSEQ multiplex PCR; TCRdb keeps in-frame clones, though not all of them. The sample holds tens of thousands of clones, 70% to 75% seen once. J is TRBJ1-4 and V is TRBV12-3 or TRBV12-4, with D hard to call. This receptor was taken from a woman between 45 and 60 years old with active or convalescent COVID-19. Sequenced: peripheral blood. CDR3 protein: CASSLRLSEKLFF. The CDR3 bases are TGTGCCAGCAGTCTCCGACTCAGCGAAAAACTGTTTTTT.